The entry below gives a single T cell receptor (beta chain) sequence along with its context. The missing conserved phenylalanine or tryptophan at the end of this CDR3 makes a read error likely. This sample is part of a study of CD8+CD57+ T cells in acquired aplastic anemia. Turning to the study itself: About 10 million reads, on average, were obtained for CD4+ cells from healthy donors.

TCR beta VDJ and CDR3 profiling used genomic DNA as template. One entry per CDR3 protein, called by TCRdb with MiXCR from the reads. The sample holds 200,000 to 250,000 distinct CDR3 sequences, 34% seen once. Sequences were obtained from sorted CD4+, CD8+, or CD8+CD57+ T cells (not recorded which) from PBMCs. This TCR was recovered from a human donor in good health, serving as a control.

The CDR3 nucleotides are TGCGCCAGCAGCTTGGTGGGAAGCTCCTACGAGCAGTACCTC. As protein: CASSLVGSSYEQYL. The chain links TRBV5-1 to TRBJ2-7; no clear D gene. V was cut by 0 bases and J by 0 bases, with 7 bases left in between. This CDR3 contains 14 residues. The germline V gene encodes CDR1 SGHRS and CDR2 YFSETQ.